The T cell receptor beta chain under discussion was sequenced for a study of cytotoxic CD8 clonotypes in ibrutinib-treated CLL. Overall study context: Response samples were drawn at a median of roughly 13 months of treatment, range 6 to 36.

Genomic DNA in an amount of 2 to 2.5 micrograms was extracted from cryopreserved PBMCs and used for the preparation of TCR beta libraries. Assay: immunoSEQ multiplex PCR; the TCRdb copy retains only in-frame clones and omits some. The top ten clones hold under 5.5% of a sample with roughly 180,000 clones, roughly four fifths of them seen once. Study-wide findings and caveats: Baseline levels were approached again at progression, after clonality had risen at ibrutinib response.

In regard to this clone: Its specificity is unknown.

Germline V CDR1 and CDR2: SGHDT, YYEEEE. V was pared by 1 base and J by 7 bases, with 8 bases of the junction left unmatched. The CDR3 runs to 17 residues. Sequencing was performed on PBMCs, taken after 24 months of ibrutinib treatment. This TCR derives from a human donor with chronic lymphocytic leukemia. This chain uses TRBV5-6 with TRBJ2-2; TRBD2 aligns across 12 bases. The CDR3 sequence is CASSLLAGGPPGGELFF. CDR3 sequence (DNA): TGTGCCAGCAGCTTGCTAGCGGGAGGGCCACCGGGCGGGGAGCTGTTTTTT.